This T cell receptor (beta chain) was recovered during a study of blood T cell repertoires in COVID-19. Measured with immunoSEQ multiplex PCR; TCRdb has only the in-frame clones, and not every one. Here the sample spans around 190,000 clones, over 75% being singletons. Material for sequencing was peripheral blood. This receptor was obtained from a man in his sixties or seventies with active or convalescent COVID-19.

The CDR3 spells CASRPQVPKFYNEQFF. Here the CDR3 DNA reads TGTGCCAGCAGACCGCAGGTACCCAAATTTTACAATGAGCAGTTCTTC. The chain links TRBV6-6 to TRBJ2-1, with D unresolved. From germline, CDR1 is MNHNY and CDR2 SVGAGI (reference sequence). Trimming removed 6 bases from V and 4 bases from J, with 19 bases in between. The CDR3 spans 16 residues.